Below, 32 T cell receptor beta chains from the same sample are listed, as sequenced in a study of CD8+CD57+ T cells in acquired aplastic anemia. Genomic DNA provided the template from which TCR beta VDJ and CDR3 profiles were obtained. TCRdb itself ran the reads through MiXCR, one entry per CDR3 protein. The sample has around 50,000 distinct CDR3 sequences, about 78% seen once; the top ten hold around a third. The sequencing input was sorted CD4+, CD8+, or CD8+CD57+ T cells (not recorded which) from PBMCs. The receptors derive from a human donor in good health, serving as a control.

This clonotype was observed many times. V usage is TRBV6-4 and J usage is TRBJ2-5; maybe TRBD1 (6 bases). CDR3 size: 15 residues. Germline V CDR1 and CDR2: MRHNA, SNTAGT. V dropped 4 bases and J dropped 1 base, with 13 bases sitting between them. CDR3 region: CASSGSPGVQETQYF. Written as DNA, the CDR3 is TGTGCCAGCAGTGGAAGCCCAGGGGTCCAAGAGACCCAGTACTTC.

To note about this clonotype: The junction differs from germline at one of its ends, possibly a read error. This rearrangement joins TRBV10-3 to TRBJ1-1, with D tentatively TRBD1 (6 bases). CDR3 size: 13 residues. Germline V CDR1 and CDR2: ENHRY, SYGVKD. The DNA of the CDR3 is TGTGCCAGCAGTCGAGGACAGCACCTTGAAGCTTTCTTT. This gives the protein CASSRGQHLEAFF.

The J gene is TRBJ2-1, the V gene TRBV10-3, with a possible D match to TRBD2 (6 bases). Trimming stripped 6 bases from V and 2 bases from J, with 11 bases between. Germline V gene lookup returns CDR1 ENHRY and CDR2 SYGVKD. This CDR3 is 14 amino acids long. For the CDR3, the DNA is TGTGCCATCAGCGGAGCGGGCCCCTACAATGAGCAGTTCTTC. Translation: CAISGAGPYNEQFF.

By its share, this clonotype is medium-sized. The chain couples TRBV25-1 to TRBJ2-1; possibly TRBD1 or TRBD2 for D (5 bases each). The CDR3 runs to 13 residues. V was shortened by 6 bases and J by 14 bases, with 20 bases between the two germline ends. The germline V gene encodes CDR1 MGHDK and CDR2 SYGVNS. CDR3 amino acids: CASSEGDAGFEFF. The CDR3 nucleotides read TGTGCCAGCAGCGAAGGGGACGCCGGTTTTGAGTTCTTC.

The chain employs TRBV7-3 and TRBJ2-1; 7 bases align to TRBD1. The CDR3 sequence is 15 residues long. After removal of 9 bases from V and 7 bases from J, the junction contained 15 bases not matched to a gene. Germline V lookup: CDR1 SGHTA, CDR2 FQGTGA. The CDR3 DNA reads TGTGCCAGTAGTACCGGGACAGTGCCCTGGAATGAGCAGTTCTTC. Protein sequence: CASSTGTVPWNEQFF. Complete variable domain (other parts from reference TRBV7-3 and TRBJ2-1): GAGVSQTPSNKVTEKGKYVELRCDPISGHTALYWYRQSLGQGPEFLIYFQGTGAADDSGLPNDRFFAVRPEGSVSTLKIQRTERGDSAVYLCASSTGTVPWNEQFFGPGTRLTVL.

The V gene is TRBV7-9, the J gene TRBJ2-1; no firm D call. CDR1 and CDR2 from the germline V gene are SEHNR and FQNEAQ (reference sequence). The CDR3 extends over 12 amino acids. V was pared by 5 bases and J by 5 bases, with 7 bases between. DNA for the CDR3: TGTGCCAGCAGCGGCAGCCACAATGAGCAGTTCTTC. Residues: CASSGSHNEQFF.

This clonotype was seen only a few times. This rearrangement joins TRBV7-2 to TRBJ1-2; no clear D gene. CDR1 and CDR2 (germline): SGHTA, FQGNSA. CDR3 length: 11 amino acids. Trimming removed 3 bases from V and 1 base from J, with 0 bases in between. This chain's CDR3 is CASSFNYGYTF. The CDR3 DNA is TGTGCCAGCAGCTTTAACTATGGCTACACCTTC.

This clonotype appeared once. The chain carries TRBV29-1 and TRBJ2-6; tentative D call: TRBD1 (5 bases). The CDR3 sequence is 15 residues long. The V and J ends lost 6 bases and 1 base respectively, with 13 bases between them. CDR1 SQVTM and CDR2 ANQGSEA come from the germline V gene. In DNA form, the CDR3 reads TGCAGCGTCTTCCTTCAGGGATCTGGGGCCAACGTCCTGACTTTC. This encodes CSVFLQGSGANVLTF.

This chain uses TRBV19 with TRBJ1-5; D may be TRBD1 (5 bases). Trimming removed 3 bases from V and 6 bases from J, with 12 bases in between. The germline CDR1 and CDR2 sequences are LNHDA and SQIVND (reference sequence). CDR3 length: 14 amino acids. The CDR3 loop is CASSIVGGGQPQHF. DNA of the CDR3: TGTGCCAGTAGTATTGTCGGGGGAGGTCAGCCCCAGCATTTT.

This clonotype was seen at least ten times. This chain uses TRBV27 with TRBJ1-2; a weak D match, TRBD1 (6 bases). Trimming took 0 bases from V and 10 from J, leaving 12 bases between them. The CDR3 totals 13 residues. Germline V gene data show CDR1 as MNHEY and CDR2 as SMNVEV (reference sequence). Here the CDR3 reads CASSLSIGGDYTF. The DNA for the CDR3 is TGTGCCAGCAGTTTATCTATAGGGGGGGACTACACCTTC.

The chain links TRBV19 to TRBJ2-3; D is perhaps TRBD1 (5 bases). Germline V gene sequence: CDR1 LNHDA, CDR2 SQIVND (reference sequence). The CDR3 is 12 amino acids. V was clipped by 5 bases and J by 11 bases, with 14 bases between them. CDR3 amino acids: CASSPPGYEQYF. DNA for the CDR3: TGTGCCAGTAGTCCCCCAGGGTATGAGCAGTATTTT.

The chain couples TRBV20-1 to TRBJ1-1; weak D call: TRBD1 (6 bases). This CDR3 is 11 amino acids long. The germline V gene has CDR1 DFQATT and CDR2 SNEGSKA (reference sequence). Deletions cut 3 bases from V and 7 bases from J, with 9 bases between. The CDR3 DNA follows: TGCAGTGCTAGTTGGGGGCGTGAAGCTTTCTTT. It translates to CSASWGREAFF.

The V gene is TRBV7-8, the J gene TRBJ2-1, with TRBD2 identical over 7 bases. Germline-derived CDR1 and CDR2 are SGHVS and FQNEAQ. The CDR3 is made up of 15 amino acids. V lost 4 bases and J lost 5; bases outside the gene matches: 8. The CDR3 reads CASSSRLAANNEQFF. The CDR3 bases are TGTGCCAGCAGCTCCCGGCTAGCGGCAAACAATGAGCAGTTCTTC.

This clonotype was seen more than once but under ten times. CDR3 sequence reads: CSAGQLYGYTF. CDR3 DNA sequence: TGCAGCGCTGGACAGTTATATGGCTACACCTTC. The V and J genes are TRBV29-1 and TRBJ1-2; D may be TRBD1 (6 bases). Germline V lookup: CDR1 SQVTM, CDR2 ANQGSEA. The V end lost 7 bases, the J end lost 5 bases, and 11 bases lay between the germline ends. The length of the CDR3 is 11 residues.

This chain joins TRBV20-1 and TRBJ2-1, with 10 bases that match TRBD2. Per the germline V gene, CDR1 is DFQATT and CDR2 is SNEGSKA (reference sequence). The CDR3 totals 14 residues. V trimming: 0 bases; J trimming: 8 bases; junction bases outside the gene matches: 4. The CDR3 DNA follows: TGCAGTGCTAGAGATACTAGCGGGGTAGATGAGCAGTTCTTC. Protein product: CSARDTSGVDEQFF.

This chain uses TRBV4-1 with TRBJ2-3; no firm D call. Germline V lookup: CDR1 MGHRA, CDR2 YSYEKL. The V end lost 3 bases, the J end lost 11 bases, and 15 bases lay between the germline ends. The CDR3 is 13 amino acids. In DNA, the CDR3 is TGCGCCAGCAGCCAGGGCTTAGGGCATGAGCAGTATTTT. It codes for CASSQGLGHEQYF.

The chain recombines TRBV2 with TRBJ2-1; D may correspond to TRBD1 or TRBD2 (5 bases each). Trimming stripped 5 bases from V and 6 bases from J, with 11 bases between. The CDR3 spans 13 residues. CDR1 and CDR2 (germline): SNHLY, FYNNEI. The CDR3 DNA sequence: TGTGCCAGCAGTTTACGGGGACCCAATGAGCAGTTCTTC. Residues: CASSLRGPNEQFF.

The V and J genes are TRBV29-1 and TRBJ1-2; 11 bases match TRBD1. Germline lookup yields CDR1 SQVTM and CDR2 ANQGSEA. This CDR3 region has 14 residues. The trim removed 1 base at V and 8 bases at J, leaving 6 bases unmatched. CDR3 protein: CSVEGPGQGDGYTF. The CDR3 coding sequence is TGCAGCGTTGAAGGACCGGGACAGGGGGACGGCTACACCTTC.

The chain carries TRBV5-1 and TRBJ2-3; 11 bases are a match to TRBD2. CDR3 length: 17 residues. Germline CDR1 and CDR2: SGHRS and YFSETQ. The ends lost 0 bases at V and 5 bases at J; junction bases unmatched: 8. The CDR3 DNA sequence: TGCGCCAGCAGCTTGGCCGAACTAGCGGGAGAGCGAGATACGCAGTATTTT. Its protein product is CASSLAELAGERDTQYF.

V and J are TRBV15 and TRBJ2-7; 8 positions agree with TRBD2. V lost 11 bases and J lost 2; bases outside the gene matches: 5. The germline V gene encodes CDR1 LNHNV and CDR2 YYDKDF (reference sequence). The CDR3 has 12 amino acids. The CDR3 here is CAARTSPYEQYF. The CDR3 region has the DNA TGTGCCGCTCGGACTAGCCCCTACGAGCAGTACTTC.

V gene TRBV15 combines with J gene TRBJ2-7; D is possibly TRBD1 (5 bases). The CDR3 is made up of 13 amino acids. Germline V CDR1 and CDR2: LNHNV, YYDKDF (reference sequence). V was cut by 2 bases and J by 4 bases, with 9 bases left in between. This CDR3 reads CATSRSTAYEQYF. DNA of the CDR3: TGTGCCACCAGCAGATCGACAGCATACGAGCAGTACTTC.

The gene calls are TRBV10-3 and TRBJ2-2; possibly TRBD1 for D (5 bases). Germline values: CDR1 ENHRY, CDR2 SYGVKD. The V and J ends lost 6 bases and 3 bases respectively, with 14 bases between them. CDR3 length equals 15 residues. CDR3 sequence (DNA): TGTGCCATCAGGGCTTTAGACAGAGACACCGGGGAGCTGTTTTTT. Translated, it gives CAIRALDRDTGELFF.

J is TRBJ2-3 and V is TRBV10-3; 7 nucleotides align to TRBD2. V was clipped by 4 bases and J by 4 bases; unmatched bases: 8. This CDR3 has 15 amino acids. Per the germline V gene, CDR1 is ENHRY and CDR2 is SYGVKD. As DNA, the CDR3 is TGTGCCATCAGTGTTTGGGGGGGGACCTCAGATACGCAGTATTTT. Residues: CAISVWGGTSDTQYF.

The chain combines TRBV29-1 with TRBJ1-2; TRBD1 agrees at 7 bases. Trimming took 2 bases from V and 0 from J; bases not matched to a gene: 3. CDR3 size: 14 residues. Germline V gene lookup returns CDR1 SQVTM and CDR2 ANQGSEA. CDR3 in DNA: TGCAGCGTTGAACAGACAGGGACTAACTATGGCTACACCTTC. As protein: CSVEQTGTNYGYTF.

In this sample, this clonotype turned up once. The genes are TRBV6-1 and TRBJ1-2; D perhaps matches TRBD1 (5 bases). The germline V gene has CDR1 MNHNS and CDR2 SASEGT. The CDR3 contains 16 residues. V was cut by 4 bases and J by 5 bases, with 20 bases left in between. The CDR3 loop is CASSGRRTPIEYGYTF. CDR3 nucleotide sequence: TGTGCCAGCAGTGGCCGGCGGACACCGATAGAGTATGGCTACACCTTC.

The chain has TRBV10-3 and TRBJ2-2, with 8 positions matching TRBD1. V dropped 4 bases and J dropped 3; count of bases not matched to a gene: 13. This CDR3 is built from 18 residues. Germline CDR1 ENHRY, CDR2 SYGVKD. The CDR3 sequence: CAISGGQGSAMDTGELFF. Written as DNA, the CDR3 is TGTGCCATCAGTGGAGGACAGGGAAGCGCAATGGACACCGGGGAGCTGTTTTTT.

This sequence joins TRBV11-2 and TRBJ2-7, with 7 bases lining up with TRBD1. The CDR3 totals 13 residues. CDR1 is SGHAT, CDR2 FQNNGV, per germline. After removal of 6 bases from V and 6 bases from J, the junction contained 8 bases not matched to a gene. This chain's CDR3 is CASSPPTGLEQYF. The CDR3 nucleotides are TGTGCCAGCAGTCCCCCGACAGGGCTCGAGCAGTACTTC. The entire variable domain, with the rest obtained from reference TRBV11-2 and TRBJ2-7, is as follows: EAGVAQSPRYKIIEKRQSVAFWCNPISGHATLYWYQQILGQGPKLLIQFQNNGVVDDSQLPKDRFSAERLKGVDSTLKIQPAKLEDSAVYLCASSPPTGLEQYFGPGTRLTVT.

This clonotype was seen at least ten times. The chain is built from TRBV7-3 and TRBJ2-3; 8 positions agree with TRBD2. This CDR3 is 16 amino acids long. V trimming: 0 bases; J trimming: 2 bases; junction bases outside the gene matches: 4. Per the germline V gene, CDR1 is SGHTA and CDR2 is FQGTGA. CDR3: CASSLTAGGDTDTQYF. In DNA, the CDR3 is TGTGCCAGCAGCTTAACGGCGGGAGGCGACACAGATACGCAGTATTTT.

The chain couples TRBV11-2 to TRBJ2-7; 12 bases are a match to TRBD2. V lost 0 bases, J lost 3 bases, and 3 bases stayed unmatched. The CDR3 runs to 16 residues. Germline V CDR1 and CDR2: SGHAT, FQNNGV. CDR3 in amino acids: CASSLDTSGRNYEQYV. As DNA, the CDR3 is TGTGCCAGCAGCTTAGACACTAGCGGGAGGAACTACGAGCAGTACGTC.

V is TRBV15 and J is TRBJ2-7, with 7 bases lining up with TRBD1. The J segment lost 4 bases and the V segment lost 9 bases, leaving 9 bases of the junction unmatched. From germline, CDR1 is LNHNV and CDR2 YYDKDF (reference sequence). The CDR3 has 13 residues. The CDR3 DNA follows: TGTGCCACTACCCGGGACAGATCGTACGAGCAGTACTTC. Amino acids: CATTRDRSYEQYF. Based on the CDR3 plus reference TRBV15 and TRBJ2-7, the full variable domain is DAMVIQNPRYQVTQFGKPVTLSCSQTLNHNVMYWYQQKSSQAPKLLFHYYDKDFNNEADTPDNFQSRRPNTSFCFLDIRSPGLGDTAMYLCATTRDRSYEQYFGPGTRLTVT.

This clonotype has only a few counts. J is TRBJ2-2 and V is TRBV6-4, with TRBD1 matching 8 bases. The CDR3 contains 16 residues. V lost 0 bases and J lost 7; bases outside the gene matches: 7. The germline V gene has CDR1 MRHNA and CDR2 SNTAGT. The CDR3 DNA is TGTGCCAGCAGTGACTCGAGTACAGGGGGGATCGGGGAGCTGTTTTTT. Translation gives CASSDSSTGGIGELFF.

This rearrangement joins TRBV7-9 to TRBJ1-2, with a possible D match to TRBD1 (6 bases). Germline assignment: CDR1 SEHNR and CDR2 FQNEAQ (reference sequence). The CDR3 extends over 13 amino acids. Trimming pared 5 bases from V and 7 bases from J, leaving 14 bases between. The CDR3 region has the DNA TGTGCCAGCAGCGTACAGGGAGCCTCTGGCTACACCTTC. This encodes CASSVQGASGYTF.